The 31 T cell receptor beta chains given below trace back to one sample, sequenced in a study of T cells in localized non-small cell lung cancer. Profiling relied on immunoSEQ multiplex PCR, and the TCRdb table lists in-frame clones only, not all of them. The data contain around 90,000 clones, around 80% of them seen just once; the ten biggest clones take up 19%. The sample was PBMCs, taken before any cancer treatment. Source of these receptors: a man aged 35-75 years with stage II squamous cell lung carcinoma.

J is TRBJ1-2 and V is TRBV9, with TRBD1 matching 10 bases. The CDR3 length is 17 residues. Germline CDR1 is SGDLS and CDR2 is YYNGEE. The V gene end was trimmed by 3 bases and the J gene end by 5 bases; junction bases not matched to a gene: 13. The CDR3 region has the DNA TGTGCCAGCAGCGGGGGGACAGGGGAGTCTCTACTATATGGCTACACCTTC. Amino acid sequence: CASSGGTGESLLYGYTF.

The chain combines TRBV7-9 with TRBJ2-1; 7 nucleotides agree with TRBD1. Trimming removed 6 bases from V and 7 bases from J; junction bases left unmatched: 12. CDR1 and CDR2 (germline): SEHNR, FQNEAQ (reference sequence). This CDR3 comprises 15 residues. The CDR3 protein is CASSPTTGSENEQFF. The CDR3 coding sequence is TGTGCCAGCAGTCCCACGACAGGGTCAGAAAATGAGCAGTTCTTC.

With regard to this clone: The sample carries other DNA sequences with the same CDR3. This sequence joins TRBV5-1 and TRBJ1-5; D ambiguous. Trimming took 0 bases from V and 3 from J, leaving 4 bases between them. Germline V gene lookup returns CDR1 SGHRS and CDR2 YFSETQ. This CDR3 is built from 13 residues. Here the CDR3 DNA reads TGCGCCAGCAGCTTGGGGCCCAATCAGCCCCAGCATTTT. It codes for CASSLGPNQPQHF.

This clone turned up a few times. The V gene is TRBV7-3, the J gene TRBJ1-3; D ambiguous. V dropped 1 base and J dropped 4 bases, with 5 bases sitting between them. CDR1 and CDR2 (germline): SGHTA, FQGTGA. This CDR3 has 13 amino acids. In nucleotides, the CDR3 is TGTGCCAGCAGCTTAATGGGGGGAAACACCATATATTTT. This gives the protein CASSLMGGNTIYF.

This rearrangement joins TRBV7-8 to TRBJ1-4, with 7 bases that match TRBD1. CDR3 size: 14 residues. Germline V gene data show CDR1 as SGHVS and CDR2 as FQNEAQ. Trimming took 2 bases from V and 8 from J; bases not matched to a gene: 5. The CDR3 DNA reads TGTGCCAGCAGCTTATGGGCAGGGGGAGAAAAACTGTTTTTT. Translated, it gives CASSLWAGGEKLFF.

The CDR3 loop is CASSERETYSNQPQHF. For the CDR3, the DNA is TGTGCCAGCAGCGAACGGGAGACATATAGCAATCAGCCCCAGCATTTT. This chain links TRBV7-8 with TRBJ1-5; D remains unclear. Trimming took off 5 bases at V and 0 bases at J, with 14 bases between the two ends. This CDR3 comprises 16 residues. CDR1 is SGHVS, CDR2 FQNEAQ, per germline.

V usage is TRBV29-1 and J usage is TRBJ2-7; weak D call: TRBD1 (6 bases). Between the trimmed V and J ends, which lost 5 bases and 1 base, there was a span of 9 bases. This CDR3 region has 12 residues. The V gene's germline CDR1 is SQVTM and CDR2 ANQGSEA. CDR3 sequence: CSVRQASYEQYF. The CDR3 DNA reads TGCAGCGTTAGACAGGCTTCCTACGAGCAGTACTTC.

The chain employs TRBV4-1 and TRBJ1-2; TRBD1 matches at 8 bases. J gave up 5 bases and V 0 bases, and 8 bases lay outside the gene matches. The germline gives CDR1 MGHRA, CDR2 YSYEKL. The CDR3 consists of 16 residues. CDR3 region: CASSQDPRGRVYGYTF. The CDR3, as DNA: TGCGCCAGCAGCCAAGATCCCAGGGGGCGAGTTTATGGCTACACCTTC.

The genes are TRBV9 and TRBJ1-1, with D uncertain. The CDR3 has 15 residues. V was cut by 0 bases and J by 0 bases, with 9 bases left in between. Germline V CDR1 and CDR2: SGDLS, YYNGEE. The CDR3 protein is CASSVASNLNTEAFF. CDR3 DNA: TGTGCCAGCAGCGTAGCGAGTAATTTGAACACTGAAGCTTTCTTT.

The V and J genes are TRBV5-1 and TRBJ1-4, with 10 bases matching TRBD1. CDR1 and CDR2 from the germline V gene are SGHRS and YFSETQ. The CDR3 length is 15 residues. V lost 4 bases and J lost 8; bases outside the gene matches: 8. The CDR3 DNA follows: TGCGCCAGCAGCACCGACAGGGGGCAGGGGGAAAAACTGTTTTTT. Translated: CASSTDRGQGEKLFF. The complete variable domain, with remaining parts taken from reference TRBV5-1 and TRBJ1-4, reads KAGVTQTPRYLIKTRGQQVTLSCSPISGHRSVSWYQQTPGQGLQFLFEYFSETQRNKGNFPGRFSGRQFSNSRSEMNVSTLELGDSALYLCASSTDRGQGEKLFFGSGTQLSVL.

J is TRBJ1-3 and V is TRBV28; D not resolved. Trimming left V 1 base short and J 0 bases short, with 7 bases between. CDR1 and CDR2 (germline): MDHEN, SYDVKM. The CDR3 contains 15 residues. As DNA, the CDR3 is TGTGCCAGCAGTTTATACTCCGGCTCTGGAAACACCATATATTTT. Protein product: CASSLYSGSGNTIYF.

The CDR3 nucleotides are TGTGCCAGCAGCTTGGAGCCTAGCGGGATCTATGAGCAGTTCTTC. Protein product: CASSLEPSGIYEQFF. The genes are TRBV5-6 and TRBJ2-1; TRBD2 agrees at 9 bases. The CDR3 runs to 15 residues. Germline V gene lookup returns CDR1 SGHDT and CDR2 YYEEEE. V was pared by 0 bases and J by 8 bases, with 6 bases of the junction left unmatched.

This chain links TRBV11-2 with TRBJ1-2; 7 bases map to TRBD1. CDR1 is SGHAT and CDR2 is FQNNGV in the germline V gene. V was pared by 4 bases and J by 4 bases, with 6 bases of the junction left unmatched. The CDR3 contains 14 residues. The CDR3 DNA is TGTGCCAGCAGCTCCCTCGACAGGGCCTATGGCTACACCTTC. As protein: CASSSLDRAYGYTF.

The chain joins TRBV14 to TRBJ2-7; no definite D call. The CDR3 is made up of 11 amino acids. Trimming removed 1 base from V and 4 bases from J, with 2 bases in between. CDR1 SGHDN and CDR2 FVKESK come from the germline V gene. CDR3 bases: TGTGCCAGCAGCCAAGGATACGAGCAGTACTTC. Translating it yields CASSQGYEQYF.

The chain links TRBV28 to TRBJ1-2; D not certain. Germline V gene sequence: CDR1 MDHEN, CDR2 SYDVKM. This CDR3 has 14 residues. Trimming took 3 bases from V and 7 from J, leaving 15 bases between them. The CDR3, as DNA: TGTGCCAGCAGTTTGGGTCGACACTTAGGTGGCTACACCTTC. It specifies CASSLGRHLGGYTF.

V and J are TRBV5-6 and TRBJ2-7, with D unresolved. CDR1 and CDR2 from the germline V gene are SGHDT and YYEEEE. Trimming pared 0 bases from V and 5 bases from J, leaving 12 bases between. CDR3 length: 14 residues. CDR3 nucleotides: TGTGCCAGCAGCTTGGGGGAATTCGTAGACGAGCAGTACTTC. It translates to CASSLGEFVDEQYF.

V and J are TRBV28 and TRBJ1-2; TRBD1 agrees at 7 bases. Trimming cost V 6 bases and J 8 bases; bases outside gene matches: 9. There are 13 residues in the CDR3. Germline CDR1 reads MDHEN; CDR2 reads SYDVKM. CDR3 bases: TGTGCCAGCAGCCTGACAGGGCCCACCGGCTACACCTTC. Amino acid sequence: CASSLTGPTGYTF.

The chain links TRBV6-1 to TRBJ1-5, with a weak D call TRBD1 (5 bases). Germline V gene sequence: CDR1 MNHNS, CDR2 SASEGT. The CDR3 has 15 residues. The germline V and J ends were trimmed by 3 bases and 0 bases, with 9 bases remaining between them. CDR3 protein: CASSDRGFSNQPQHF. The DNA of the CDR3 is TGTGCCAGCAGTGATAGGGGATTTAGCAATCAGCCCCAGCATTTT.

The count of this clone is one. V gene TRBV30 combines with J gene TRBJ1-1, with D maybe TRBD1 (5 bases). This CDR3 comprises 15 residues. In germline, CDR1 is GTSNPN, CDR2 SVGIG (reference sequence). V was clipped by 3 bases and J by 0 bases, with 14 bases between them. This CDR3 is CAWRGANTLNTEAFF. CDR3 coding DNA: TGTGCCTGGAGAGGGGCGAACACTCTGAACACTGAAGCTTTCTTT.

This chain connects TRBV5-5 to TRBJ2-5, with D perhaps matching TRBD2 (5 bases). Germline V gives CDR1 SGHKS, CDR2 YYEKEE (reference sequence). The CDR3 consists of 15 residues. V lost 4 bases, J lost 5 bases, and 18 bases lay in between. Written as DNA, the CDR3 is TGTGCCAGCAGCCCAGCGGAATCTATTAGGGAGACCCAGTACTTC. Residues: CASSPAESIRETQYF.

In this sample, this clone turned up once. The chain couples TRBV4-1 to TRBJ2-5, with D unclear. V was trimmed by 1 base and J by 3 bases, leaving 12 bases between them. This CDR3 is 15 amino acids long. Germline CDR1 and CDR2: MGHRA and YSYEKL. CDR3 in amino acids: CASSQVLSDEETQYF. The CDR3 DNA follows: TGCGCCAGCAGCCAAGTTCTCTCCGACGAAGAGACCCAGTACTTC.

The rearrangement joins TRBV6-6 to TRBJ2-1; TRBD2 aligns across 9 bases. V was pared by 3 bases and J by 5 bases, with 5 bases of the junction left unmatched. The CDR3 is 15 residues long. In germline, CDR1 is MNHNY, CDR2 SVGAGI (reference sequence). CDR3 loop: CASSYRLAGHNEQFF. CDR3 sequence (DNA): TGTGCCAGCAGTTATCGTCTAGCGGGACACAATGAGCAGTTCTTC.

The CDR3 DNA follows: TGTGCCAGCAGCTTCCCACCAACCGAGCAGTTCTTC. Residues: CASSFPPTEQFF. This sequence joins TRBV7-2 and TRBJ2-1; D not resolved. V lost 3 bases and J 10 bases, leaving 10 bases between the germline ends. The germline CDR1 and CDR2 sequences are SGHTA and FQGNSA. This CDR3 spans 12 amino acids.

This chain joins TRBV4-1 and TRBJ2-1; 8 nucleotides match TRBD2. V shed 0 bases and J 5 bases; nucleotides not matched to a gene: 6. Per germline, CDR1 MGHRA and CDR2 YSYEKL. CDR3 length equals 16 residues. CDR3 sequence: CASSQELRGGNNEQFF. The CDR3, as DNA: TGCGCCAGCAGCCAAGAACTCCGGGGGGGAAACAATGAGCAGTTCTTC.

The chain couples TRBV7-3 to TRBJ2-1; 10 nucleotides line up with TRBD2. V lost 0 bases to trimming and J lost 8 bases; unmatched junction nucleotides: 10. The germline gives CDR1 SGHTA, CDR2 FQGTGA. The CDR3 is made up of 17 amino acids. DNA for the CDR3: TGTGCCAGCAGCTTAACAAATTTAGCGGGAGGTTCTTATGAGCAGTTCTTC. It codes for CASSLTNLAGGSYEQFF.

CDR3 in DNA: TGCGCCAGCAGCTTGGGACAGGGCGAGACCCAGTACTTC. This codes for CASSLGQGETQYF. The gene calls are TRBV5-1 and TRBJ2-5; 7 positions agree with TRBD1. Germline values: CDR1 SGHRS, CDR2 YFSETQ. The J segment lost 5 bases and the V segment lost 0 bases, leaving 1 base of the junction unmatched. The CDR3 totals 13 residues.

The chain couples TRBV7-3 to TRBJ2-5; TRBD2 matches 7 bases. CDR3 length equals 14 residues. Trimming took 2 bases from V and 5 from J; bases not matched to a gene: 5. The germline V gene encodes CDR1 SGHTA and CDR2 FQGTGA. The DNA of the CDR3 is TGTGCCAGCAGCTTAGGTCCAGCGGGGGAGACCCAGTACTTC. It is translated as CASSLGPAGETQYF.

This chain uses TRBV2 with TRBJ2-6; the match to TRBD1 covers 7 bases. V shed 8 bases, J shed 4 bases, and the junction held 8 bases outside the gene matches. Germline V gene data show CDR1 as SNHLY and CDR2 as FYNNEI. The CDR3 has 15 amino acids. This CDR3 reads CASAQGGYGANVLTF. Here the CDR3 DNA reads TGTGCCAGCGCTCAAGGGGGCTACGGGGCCAACGTCCTGACTTTC.

The CDR3, as DNA: TGTGCCAGCTCACCACAAAACAGGCGCTCTGGAAACACCATATATTTT. Translating it yields CASSPQNRRSGNTIYF. The rearrangement uses TRBV18 and TRBJ1-3; D perhaps matches TRBD1 (5 bases). The CDR3 runs 16 residues. The V end was cut by 1 base, the J end by 0 bases, with 10 bases between. Germline CDR1 reads KGHSH; CDR2 reads LQKENI.

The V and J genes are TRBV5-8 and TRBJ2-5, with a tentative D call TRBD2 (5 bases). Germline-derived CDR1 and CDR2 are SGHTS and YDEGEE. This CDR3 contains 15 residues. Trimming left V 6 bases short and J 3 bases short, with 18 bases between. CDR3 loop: CASTYGDYREETQYF. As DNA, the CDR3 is TGTGCCAGCACCTACGGCGACTATCGAGAAGAGACCCAGTACTTC.

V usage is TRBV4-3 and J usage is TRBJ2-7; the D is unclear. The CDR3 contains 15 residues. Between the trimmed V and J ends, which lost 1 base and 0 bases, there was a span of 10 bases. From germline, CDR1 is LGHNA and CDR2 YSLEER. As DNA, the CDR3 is TGCGCCAGCAGCCAAGTTAAGGGAAGCTCCTACGAGCAGTACTTC. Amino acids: CASSQVKGSSYEQYF.